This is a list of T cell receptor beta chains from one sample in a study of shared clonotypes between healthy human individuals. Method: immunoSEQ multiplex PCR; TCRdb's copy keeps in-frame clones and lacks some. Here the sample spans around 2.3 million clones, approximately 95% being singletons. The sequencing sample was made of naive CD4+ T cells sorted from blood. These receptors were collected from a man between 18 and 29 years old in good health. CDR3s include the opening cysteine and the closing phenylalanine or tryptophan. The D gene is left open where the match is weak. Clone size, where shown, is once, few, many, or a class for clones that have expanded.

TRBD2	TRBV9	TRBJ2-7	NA	CASSVEVGGPTEQYF	TGTGCCAGCAGCGTAGAGGTGGGAGGGCCCACCGAGCAGTACTTC
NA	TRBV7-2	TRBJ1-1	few	CASSQDRNTEAFF	TGTGCCAGCAGTCAGGACAGGAACACTGAAGCTTTCTTT
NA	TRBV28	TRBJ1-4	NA	CASSSPGSTNEKLFF	TGTGCCAGCAGTTCTCCAGGGTCCACTAATGAAAAACTGTTTTTT
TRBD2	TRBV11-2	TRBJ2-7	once	CASSEAGSKGEQYF	TGTGCCAGCAGCGAAGCGGGGTCGAAGGGTGAGCAGTACTTC
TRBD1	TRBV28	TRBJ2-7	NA	CASRTGTGVASYEQYF	TGTGCCAGCAGGACCGGGACAGGGGTCGCCTCCTACGAGCAGTACTTC
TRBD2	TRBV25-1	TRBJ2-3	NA	CASSDGERGGDTQYF	TGTGCCAGCAGTGACGGTGAGCGGGGGGGCGATACGCAGTATTTT
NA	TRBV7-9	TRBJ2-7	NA	CASSPPTGPSYEQYF	TGTGCCAGCAGCCCCCCCACAGGGCCATCCTACGAGCAGTACTTC
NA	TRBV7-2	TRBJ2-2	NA	CASSLGSTTGELFF	TGTGCCAGCAGCTTAGGGTCCACGACCGGGGAGCTGTTTTTT
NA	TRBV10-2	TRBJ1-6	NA	CASSAGNNSPLHF	TGCGCCAGCAGTGCTGGGAATAATTCACCCCTCCACTTT
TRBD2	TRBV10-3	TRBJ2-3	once	CAIRLAGTDTQYF	TGTGCCATCAGACTAGCGGGAACAGATACGCAGTATTTT
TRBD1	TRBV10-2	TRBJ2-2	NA	CASTRSVQGGRWTGELFF	TGCGCCAGCACGCGGTCGGTGCAAGGGGGCAGGTGGACCGGGGAGCTGTTTTTT
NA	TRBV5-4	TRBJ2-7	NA	CASSQLADSYEQYF	TGTGCCAGCAGCCAGCTTGCGGATTCCTACGAGCAGTACTTC
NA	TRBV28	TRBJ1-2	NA	CASSLKWGNYGYTF	TGTGCCAGCAGTTTAAAATGGGGGAACTATGGCTACACCTTC
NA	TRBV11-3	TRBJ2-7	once	CASSLGRPGADEQYF	TGTGCCAGCAGCTTAGGACGGCCGGGGGCGGACGAGCAGTACTTC
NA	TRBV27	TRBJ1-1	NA	CASSFTQGLNTEAFF	TGTGCCAGCAGTTTCACACAGGGCCTGAACACTGAAGCTTTCTTT
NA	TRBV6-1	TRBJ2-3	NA	CASTSPTDTQYF	TGTGCCAGCACCTCTCCGACAGATACGCAGTATTTT
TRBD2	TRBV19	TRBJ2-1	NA	CASSRSGRGRNEQFF	TGTGCCAGTAGCCGTAGCGGGAGAGGGAGGAATGAGCAGTTCTTC
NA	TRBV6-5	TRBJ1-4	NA	CASSYSRSGEKLFF	TGTGCCAGCAGTTACTCGCGGTCCGGGGAAAAACTGTTTTTT
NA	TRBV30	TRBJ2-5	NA	CAWRDSLQETQYF	TGTGCCTGGAGAGACAGCCTACAAGAGACCCAGTACTTC
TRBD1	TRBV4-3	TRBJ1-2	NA	CASSQDGTGGTNYGYTF	TGCGCCAGCAGCCAAGACGGGACAGGGGGGACTAACTATGGCTACACCTTC
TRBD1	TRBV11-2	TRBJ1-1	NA	CASSPRTGAEAFF	TGTGCCAGCAGCCCCCGGACAGGTGCTGAAGCTTTCTTT
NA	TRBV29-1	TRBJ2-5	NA	CSVLTRSGETQYF	TGCAGCGTGTTGACTAGATCTGGGGAGACCCAGTACTTC
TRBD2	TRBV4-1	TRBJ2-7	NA	CASSQDWAGATYEQYF	TGCGCCAGCAGCCAAGACTGGGCGGGAGCCACCTACGAGCAGTACTTC
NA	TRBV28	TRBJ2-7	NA	CAIHRGGFSYEQYF	TGTGCCATCCACAGGGGGGGATTCTCCTACGAGCAGTACTTC
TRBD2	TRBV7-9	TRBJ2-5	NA	CASSPRGSGGETQYF	TGTGCCAGCAGCCCCCGGGGTAGCGGGGGGGAGACCCAGTACTTC
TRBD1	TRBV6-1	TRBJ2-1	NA	CASRHRGEFF	TGTGCCAGTCGGCACAGGGGAGAGTTCTTC
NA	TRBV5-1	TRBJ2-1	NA	CASSPRVGGLYNEQFF	TGCGCCAGCAGCCCACGGGTGGGGGGGCTGTACAATGAGCAGTTCTTC
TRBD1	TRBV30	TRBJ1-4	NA	CAGLGTGNEKLFF	TGTGCCGGTCTCGGGACAGGGAATGAAAAACTGTTTTTT
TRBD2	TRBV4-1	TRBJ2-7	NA	CASSQGPGLAGGEQYF	TGCGCCAGCAGCCAAGGACCGGGACTAGCGGGCGGCGAGCAGTACTTC
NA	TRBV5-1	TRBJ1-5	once	CASSLSRNSNQPQHF	TGCGCCAGCAGCTTGTCGCGGAATAGCAATCAGCCCCAGCATTTT
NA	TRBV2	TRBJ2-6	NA	CASSEGTGANVLTF	TGTGCCAGCAGTGAAGGGACTGGGGCCAACGTCCTGACTTTC
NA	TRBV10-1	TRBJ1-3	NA	CASTAASGNTIYF	TGCGCCAGCACTGCGGCCTCTGGAAACACCATATATTTT
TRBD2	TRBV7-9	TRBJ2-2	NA	CASSKRLAGVRGAGELFF	TGTGCCAGCAGCAAGAGACTAGCGGGAGTTCGCGGCGCCGGGGAGCTGTTTTTT
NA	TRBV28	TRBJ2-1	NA	CASSTGRFSYNEQFF	TGTGCCAGCAGCACGGGACGGTTCTCCTACAATGAGCAGTTCTTC